The 5 T cell receptor beta chains given below trace back to one sample, sequenced in a study of cytomegalovirus exposure and HLA in healthy donors. Assay: immunoSEQ multiplex PCR; the TCRdb copy retains only in-frame clones and omits some. The repertoire holds 200,000 to 250,000 clones, with roughly 85% as singletons. Sequenced sample: PBMCs. These receptor sequences come from a woman aged 18-35 years in good health and CMV-seronegative.

J is TRBJ1-2 and V is TRBV6-6; maybe TRBD1 (6 bases). The germline V and J ends were trimmed by 10 bases and 8 bases, with 11 bases remaining between them. The CDR3 runs 10 residues. CDR1 is MNHNY, CDR2 SVGAGI, per germline (reference sequence). CDR3 region: CATQGEGYTF. The CDR3 DNA reads as TGTGCCACACAGGGCGAGGGCTACACCTTC.

This clone was counted between two and nine times. This chain links TRBV6-1 with TRBJ1-1; the D gene is possibly TRBD1 (6 bases). Trimming removed 4 bases from V and 1 base from J, with 13 bases in between. CDR1 MNHNS and CDR2 SASEGT come from the germline V gene. CDR3 length: 15 amino acids. The CDR3 loop reads CASSARQETNTEAFF. The CDR3 DNA reads as TGTGCCAGCAGTGCCCGACAGGAAACGAACACTGAAGCTTTCTTT.

The rearrangement joins TRBV5-5 to TRBJ2-7, with TRBD2 matching over 7 bases. There are 16 residues in the CDR3. Germline V lookup: CDR1 SGHKS, CDR2 YYEKEE (reference sequence). Germline trimming cut 0 bases from V and 2 bases from J; bases unmatched to any gene: 8. CDR3 in DNA: TGTGCCAGCAGCTTGGTCCCCGGGACTACCACCTACGAGCAGTACTTC. Its translation is CASSLVPGTTTYEQYF.

This clone was observed once. V is TRBV12-5 and J is TRBJ2-1; no reliable D call. The V and J ends lost 5 bases and 7 bases respectively, with 12 bases between them. This CDR3 spans 13 amino acids. Germline CDR1 LGHNT, CDR2 FRNRAP. CDR3 nucleotide sequence: TGTGCTAGTGGTCCACCCGTGGGGAATGAGCAGTTCTTC. Its translation is CASGPPVGNEQFF.

V is TRBV19 and J is TRBJ1-2; 9 bases are a match to TRBD1. This CDR3 has 15 amino acids. V was clipped by 5 bases and J by 4 bases; unmatched bases: 8. Per germline, CDR1 LNHDA and CDR2 SQIVND (reference sequence). CDR3 nucleotide sequence: TGTGCCAGTAGTGTACAGGGGGCAGAGCTCTATGGCTACACCTTC. Residues: CASSVQGAELYGYTF.